Each of the 13 T cell receptor beta chains below was sequenced from the same sample in a study of shared clonotypes between healthy human individuals. Generated by immunoSEQ multiplex PCR, the TCRdb table keeps only in-frame clones and is missing some. Among roughly 2.5 million clones listed, more than 80% were seen once. The sample taken for sequencing was naive CD4+ T cells sorted from blood. Subset indicated: CD45RA+ positively selected. The receptor source for this set is a man younger than 35 in good health.

V is TRBV18 and J is TRBJ1-2, with D tentatively TRBD1 (5 bases). CDR1 is KGHSH, CDR2 LQKENI, per germline. The CDR3 runs 15 residues. V was pared by 2 bases and J by 6 bases, with 16 bases between. In nucleotides, the CDR3 is TGTGCCAGCTCACCAAGGATCCAGGGTATGGATGGCTACACCTTC. It codes for CASSPRIQGMDGYTF. Using reference TRBV18 and TRBJ1-2 for the parts outside the CDR3, the full variable domain is NAGVMQNPRHLVRRRGQEARLRCSPMKGHSHVYWYRQLPEEGLKFMVYLQKENIIDESGMPKERFSAEFPKEGPSILRIQQVVRGDSAAYFCASSPRIQGMDGYTFGSGTRLTVV.

The rearrangement links TRBV19 to TRBJ1-5; D remains ambiguous. The CDR3 runs to 19 residues. CDR1 and CDR2 from the germline V gene are LNHDA and SQIVND (reference sequence). Deletions cut 3 bases from V and 2 bases from J, with 23 bases between. CDR3 sequence (DNA): TGTGCCAGTAGTATCGTCAAGGGAAGGTTCGGTGGTGGCAATCAGCCCCAGCATTTT. Encoded protein: CASSIVKGRFGGGNQPQHF.

The V and J genes are TRBV19 and TRBJ1-5; TRBD1 aligns across 7 bases. The CDR3 loop spans 15 amino acids. Trimming removed 2 bases from V and 3 bases from J; junction bases left unmatched: 4. Germline CDR1 is LNHDA and CDR2 is SQIVND (reference sequence). CDR3 in amino acids: CASSIFGTDNQPQHF. CDR3 in DNA: TGTGCCAGTAGTATATTCGGGACAGACAATCAGCCCCAGCATTTT.

Note on this clone: The same CDR3 is also encoded by other DNA sequences in this sample. The rearrangement uses TRBV30 and TRBJ1-5, with D perhaps TRBD1 (5 bases). V gave up 2 bases and J gave up 2 bases, with 7 bases separating them. The CDR3 length is 13 residues. Per the germline V gene, CDR1 is GTSNPN and CDR2 is SVGIG (reference sequence). The CDR3 DNA sequence: TGTGCCTGGAGTATACAGGGCAATCAGCCCCAGCATTTT. It yields the protein CAWSIQGNQPQHF.

The gene calls are TRBV6-6 and TRBJ2-7; D is perhaps TRBD2 (5 bases). CDR3 length: 14 amino acids. From germline, CDR1 is MNHNY and CDR2 SVGAGI (reference sequence). V gave up 6 bases and J gave up 2 bases, with 14 bases separating them. CDR3 amino acids: CASRKAAGTYEQYF. Written as DNA, the CDR3 is TGTGCCAGCAGAAAAGCGGCTGGTACCTACGAGCAGTACTTC.

The chain is built from TRBV9 and TRBJ2-2; 10 nucleotides agree with TRBD1. The ends lost 0 bases at V and 5 bases at J; junction bases unmatched: 4. Per the germline V gene, CDR1 is SGDLS and CDR2 is YYNGEE. This CDR3 region has 16 residues. CDR3: CASSVEGTGVTGELFF. In nucleotides, the CDR3 is TGTGCCAGCAGCGTAGAAGGGACAGGGGTGACCGGGGAGCTGTTTTTT.

The genes are TRBV29-1 and TRBJ1-1, with D perhaps matching TRBD1 (5 bases). The CDR3 runs 13 residues. Germline V gives CDR1 SQVTM, CDR2 ANQGSEA. Between the trimmed V and J ends, which lost 6 bases and 5 bases, there was a span of 16 bases. The CDR3 loop reads CSVVNRGPTEAFF. CDR3 sequence (DNA): TGCAGCGTAGTAAACCGGGGACCAACTGAAGCTTTCTTT.

The gene calls are TRBV9 and TRBJ2-6, with TRBD1 matching over 8 bases. The CDR3 extends over 19 amino acids. The germline V gene has CDR1 SGDLS and CDR2 YYNGEE. V shed 0 bases and J 3 bases; nucleotides not matched to a gene: 11. CDR3 sequence reads: CASSVGRDRNTGGANVLTF. In DNA, the CDR3 is TGTGCCAGCAGCGTAGGTCGGGACAGGAATACGGGTGGGGCCAACGTCCTGACTTTC.

A note on this clone: The sample holds other DNA sequences that translate to the same CDR3. CDR3 protein: CASSLERRETQYF. CDR3 nucleotide sequence: TGTGCCAGCAGCTTAGAGCGGCGAGAGACCCAGTACTTC. The J gene is TRBJ2-5, the V gene TRBV7-2, with D perhaps matching TRBD2 (5 bases). The V end was cut by 1 base, the J end by 4 bases, with 7 bases between. The CDR3 has 13 residues. CDR1 and CDR2 from the germline V gene are SGHTA and FQGNSA. The full variable domain, rest sourced from reference TRBV7-2 and TRBJ2-5, is GAGVSQSPSNKVTEKGKDVELRCDPISGHTALYWYRQSLGQGLEFLIYFQGNSAPDKSGLPSDRFSAERTGGSVSTLTIQRTQQEDSAVYLCASSLERRETQYFGPGTRLLVL.

The chain's CDR3 is CASSPLKANYNEQFF. The CDR3 bases are TGCGCCAGCAGCCCGCTAAAAGCAAATTACAATGAGCAGTTCTTC. The rearrangement uses TRBV5-1 and TRBJ2-1, with no clear D. V shed 4 bases and J shed 4 bases, with 15 bases lying between them. This CDR3 comprises 15 residues. Germline loops: CDR1 SGHRS, CDR2 YFSETQ.

In its sample, this clone was seen once. The rearrangement uses TRBV6-1 and TRBJ2-1; D is unclear. The length of the CDR3 is 17 residues. Germline values: CDR1 MNHNS, CDR2 SASEGT. Trimming removed 2 bases from V and 6 bases from J, with 20 bases in between. The CDR3 sequence: CASSELPHGEEINEQFF. The CDR3 region has the DNA TGTGCCAGCAGTGAATTACCCCATGGTGAAGAAATCAATGAGCAGTTCTTC.

The chain carries TRBV5-1 and TRBJ2-5; D is unclear. The DNA end lines up better with TRBJ2-7; the J call may be wrong. The CDR3 consists of 14 residues. CDR1 is SGHRS, CDR2 YFSETQ, per germline. The CDR3 spells CASSRTTASYEQYF. The DNA for the CDR3 is TGCGCCAGCAGCCGGACCACGGCGTCCTACGAGCAGTACTTC.

The chain is built from TRBV7-2 and TRBJ2-3, with D maybe TRBD2 (6 bases). CDR1 is SGHTA, CDR2 FQGNSA, per germline. V lost 1 base to trimming and J lost 9 bases, with 11 bases between them. CDR3 length: 13 residues. CDR3 residues: CASSLVSGGTQYF. The CDR3, as DNA: TGTGCCAGCAGCTTAGTTTCTGGGGGGACGCAGTATTTT.